This T cell receptor beta chain was identified in a study of glioma-infiltrating T cells. Study-level points and caveats: Non-neoplastic patients had below-expected tissue-blood divergence, while all gliomas exceeded expectation.

This clonotype has a count of ten or more. Its antigen is still unknown. Using RNA template, CDR3s of TCR alpha and beta were amplified with iRepertoire arm-PCR. One-step reverse transcription and amplification started from about 100-400 ng of tissue mRNA or PBMC total RNA. TCRdb fed the multiplex PCR reads into MiXCR, producing one record per CDR3 protein. The table shows about 89,000 distinct CDR3 sequences, with under 30% occurring only once. V dropped 3 bases and J dropped 6; count of bases not matched to a gene: 6. The CDR3 contains 14 residues. The germline CDR1 and CDR2 sequences are SQVTM and ANQGSEA.

This receptor was obtained from a human donor with low-grade glioma or glioblastoma, undergoing nonglioma brain surgery, or in good health (not recorded which). The chain links TRBV29-1 to TRBJ1-2; 11 bases are a match to TRBD1. Material for sequencing was glioma tissue, nonneoplastic brain tissue, or PBMCs (not recorded which). The CDR3 here is CSVEPGQGGNGYTF. The DNA for the CDR3 is TGCAGCGTTGAGCCGGGACAGGGGGGAAATGGCTACACCTTC.